This TCR beta chain was observed in a study of CD8 T cells in Susac syndrome. Looking at the study overall: Of the sequenced Susac syndrome patients, five or six had active disease and fewer than ten were in remission. Whole-study findings and limits: The peak of CD8+ clonal expansion in Susac was seen in TEMRA cells and active patients. Susac-specific public clones were found in both the total CD8+ and the CD8+ TEMRA repertoires, with about 17 in the former and about 5 in the latter.

After extraction with the RNeasy kit, roughly 0.45 to 1 ug of the RNA was reverse transcribed using random hexamers. TCRdb redid the calling of the immunoSEQ multiplex PCR reads with MiXCR, one entry per CDR3 protein. Here the sample spans roughly 150,000 distinct CDR3 sequences, approximately 95% being singletons. A word on this clonotype: What it recognizes is unknown.

The V gene's germline CDR1 is MDHEN and CDR2 SYDVKM. Trimming cost V 8 bases and J 6 bases; bases outside gene matches: 9. This CDR3 contains 14 residues. This TCR came from a human donor with Susac syndrome. The genes are TRBV28 and TRBJ2-1; 8 bases agree with TRBD1. Sequenced sample: CD8+ T cells from PBMCs. CDR3 in amino acids: CASGDRDRSNEQFF. In nucleotides, the CDR3 is TGTGCCAGCGGGGATCGGGACAGGAGCAATGAGCAGTTCTTC.